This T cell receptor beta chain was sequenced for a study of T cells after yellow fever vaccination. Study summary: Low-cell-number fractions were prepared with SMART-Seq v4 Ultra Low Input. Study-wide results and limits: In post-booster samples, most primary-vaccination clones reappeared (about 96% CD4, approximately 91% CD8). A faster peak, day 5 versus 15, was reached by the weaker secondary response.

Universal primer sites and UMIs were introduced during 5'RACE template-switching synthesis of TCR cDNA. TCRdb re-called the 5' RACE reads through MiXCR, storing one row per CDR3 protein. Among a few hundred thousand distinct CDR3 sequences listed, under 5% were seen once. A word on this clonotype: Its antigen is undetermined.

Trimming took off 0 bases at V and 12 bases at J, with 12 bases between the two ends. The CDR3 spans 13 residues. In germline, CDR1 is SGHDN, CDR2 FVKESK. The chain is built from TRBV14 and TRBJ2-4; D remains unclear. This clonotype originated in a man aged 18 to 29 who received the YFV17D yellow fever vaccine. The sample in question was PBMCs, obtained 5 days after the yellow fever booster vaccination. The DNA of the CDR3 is TGTGCCAGCAGCCAAGATCGGTCCCGCCGTCAGTACTTC. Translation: CASSQDRSRRQYF.